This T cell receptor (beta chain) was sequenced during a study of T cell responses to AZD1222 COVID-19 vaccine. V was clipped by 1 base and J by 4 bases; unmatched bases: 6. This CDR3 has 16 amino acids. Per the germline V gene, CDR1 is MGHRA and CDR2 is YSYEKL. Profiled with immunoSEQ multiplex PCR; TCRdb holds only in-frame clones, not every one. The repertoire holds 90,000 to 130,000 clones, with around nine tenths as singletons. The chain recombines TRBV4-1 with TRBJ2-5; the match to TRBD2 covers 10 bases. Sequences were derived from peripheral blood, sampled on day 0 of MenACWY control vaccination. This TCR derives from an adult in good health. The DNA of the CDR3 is TGCGCCAGCAGCCAAGGACTAGCGGGCCCCGGAGAGACCCAGTACTTC. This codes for CASSQGLAGPGETQYF.